A single sample is the source of the 15 T cell receptor beta chains below, sequenced in a study of response to subunit inactivated influenza vaccine. Using its own MiXCR run on the RT-PCR reads, TCRdb lists one record per CDR3 protein. In the table there are about 240,000 distinct CDR3 sequences, more than 10% of which are singletons. The sequencing here drew on non-naive T cells sorted from PBMCs, taken 14 days before vaccination. Source of these receptors: a man between 50 and 59 years old who received an inactivated influenza vaccine.

This chain links TRBV3-1 with TRBJ1-1; a weak D match, TRBD1 (5 bases). V was clipped by 6 bases and J by 1 base, with 9 bases between them. The germline gives CDR1 LGHDT, CDR2 YNNKEL (reference sequence). The CDR3 runs to 13 residues. Written as DNA, the CDR3 is TGTGCCAGCAGGTCCACAGGGAACACTGAAGCTTTCTTT. Translation: CASRSTGNTEAFF.

The gene calls are TRBV20-1 and TRBJ2-1; TRBD2 matches 10 bases. The V and J ends lost 8 bases and 3 bases, in that order; junction bases with no gene match: 7. CDR3 size: 14 residues. Germline V CDR1 and CDR2: DFQATT, SNEGSKA (reference sequence). The CDR3 nucleotides are TGCAGTACCCCCAGCGGGAGGGGCTACAATGAGCAGTTCTTC. Its protein is CSTPSGRGYNEQFF.

This clonotype has more than one count but fewer than ten. The chain recombines TRBV20-1 with TRBJ1-2; maybe TRBD1 (6 bases). With 6 bases removed from V and 3 bases from J, the gap between germline ends came to 11 bases. The germline CDR1 and CDR2 sequences are DFQATT and SNEGSKA (reference sequence). The CDR3 has 12 amino acids. The CDR3 DNA sequence: TGCAGTGCGCGGGACAACGACTATGGCTACACCTTC. Translating it yields CSARDNDYGYTF.

Many counts were recorded for this clonotype. This chain connects TRBV12-3 or TRBV12-4 to TRBJ2-5; D uncertain. This CDR3 has 15 amino acids. With 3 bases removed from V and 2 bases from J, the gap between germline ends came to 13 bases. CDR3 region: CASSFGLSIQETQYF. In DNA, the CDR3 is TGTGCCAGCAGTTTCGGTCTGTCCATTCAAGAGACCCAGTACTTC.

In this sample, this clonotype turned up many times. V usage is TRBV6-1 and J usage is TRBJ2-1, with D possibly being TRBD1 (6 bases). CDR1 and CDR2 from the germline V gene are MNHNS and SASEGT. The V and J ends lost 6 bases and 6 bases respectively, with 15 bases between them. The CDR3 runs to 14 residues. The CDR3 sequence: CASSIGTGPNEQFF. CDR3 DNA: TGTGCCAGCAGCATTGGTACAGGGCCCAATGAGCAGTTCTTC.

The rearrangement joins TRBV7-2 to TRBJ1-2; 10 bases line up with TRBD1. V lost 5 bases to trimming and J lost 5 bases; unmatched junction nucleotides: 8. The CDR3 runs 15 residues. Germline values: CDR1 SGHTA, CDR2 FQGNSA. In DNA form, the CDR3 reads TGTGCCAGCAGCGCGCGGACAGGGGGTGAATATGGCTACACCTTC. This sequence encodes CASSARTGGEYGYTF.

The chain is built from TRBV18 and TRBJ1-1, with D possibly being TRBD1 (5 bases). The V and J ends lost 2 bases and 0 bases respectively, with 16 bases between them. Germline V gene sequence: CDR1 KGHSH, CDR2 LQKENI. This CDR3 comprises 17 residues. The CDR3 is CASSPSTQGRLNTEAFF. DNA for the CDR3: TGTGCCAGCTCACCATCTACTCAGGGACGGCTGAACACTGAAGCTTTCTTT. The full variable domain, completed using reference TRBV18 and TRBJ1-1, is NAGVMQNPRHLVRRRGQEARLRCSPMKGHSHVYWYRQLPEEGLKFMVYLQKENIIDESGMPKERFSAEFPKEGPSILRIQQVVRGDSAAYFCASSPSTQGRLNTEAFFGQGTRLTVV.

The rearrangement uses TRBV7-2 and TRBJ1-1, with a weak D call TRBD1 (6 bases). Deletions cut 5 bases from V and 5 bases from J, with 15 bases between. The CDR3 has 14 residues. Germline V gene data show CDR1 as SGHTA and CDR2 as FQGNSA. CDR3 residues: CASSNRVGGTEAFF. CDR3 DNA: TGTGCCAGCAGCAACAGGGTGGGGGGGACTGAAGCTTTCTTT.

This clonotype was counted a few times. The V call is TRBV29-1, the J call TRBJ2-5, with D maybe TRBD2 (6 bases). The CDR3 contains 12 residues. Trimming cost V 5 bases and J 5 bases, with 12 bases left between them. Germline CDR1 reads SQVTM; CDR2 reads ANQGSEA. CDR3 protein: CSVPLGGETQYF. Here the CDR3 DNA reads TGCAGCGTTCCACTAGGAGGGGAGACCCAGTACTTC. The full variable domain, completed using reference TRBV29-1 and TRBJ2-5, is SAVISQKPSRDICQRGTSLTIQCQVDSQVTMMFWYRQQPGQSLTLIATANQGSEATYESGFVIDKFPISRPNLTFSTLTVSNMSPEDSSIYLCSVPLGGETQYFGPGTRLLVL.

The sample holds a few counts of this clonotype. V is TRBV5-1 and J is TRBJ2-1, with TRBD2 matching 11 bases. This CDR3 is 15 amino acids long. In germline, CDR1 is SGHRS, CDR2 YFSETQ. Trimming cost V 4 bases and J 7 bases; bases outside gene matches: 7. CDR3 nucleotide sequence: TGCGCCAGCAGCCCATTGACTAGCGGGGTTAATGAGCAGTTCTTC. This sequence encodes CASSPLTSGVNEQFF.

This clonotype appeared a few times. The chain is built from TRBV2 and TRBJ1-4; TRBD1 matches 8 bases. The CDR3 has 14 residues. CDR1 and CDR2 (germline): SNHLY, FYNNEI. V lost 5 bases, J lost 5 bases, and 4 bases stayed unmatched. CDR3 protein: CASSPRTGNEKLFF. The DNA of the CDR3 is TGTGCCAGCAGTCCAAGGACAGGGAATGAAAAACTGTTTTTT.

This clonotype has a handful of counts. The chain employs TRBV10-3 and TRBJ2-7; D remains ambiguous. Trimming removed 0 bases at V and 2 bases at J, with 20 bases between. Germline CDR1 ENHRY, CDR2 SYGVKD. This CDR3 region has 18 residues. The CDR3, as DNA: TGTGCCATCAGTGAGTCGGCGTCGGGCATGGGTGTCCCCTACGAGCAGTACTTC. Its protein is CAISESASGMGVPYEQYF.

This clonotype was recorded a few times. J is TRBJ1-2 and V is TRBV7-3; the D gene is possibly TRBD1 (5 bases). V was trimmed by 2 bases and J by 5 bases, leaving 15 bases between them. Germline loops: CDR1 SGHTA, CDR2 FQGTGA. There are 15 residues in the CDR3. CDR3 DNA sequence: TGTGCCAGCAGCTTAGTAGGGGACGGGACGTATGGCTACACCTTC. It encodes CASSLVGDGTYGYTF. Using reference TRBV7-3 and TRBJ1-2 for the parts outside the CDR3, the full variable domain is GAGVSQTPSNKVTEKGKYVELRCDPISGHTALYWYRQSLGQGPEFLIYFQGTGAADDSGLPNDRFFAVRPEGSVSTLKIQRTERGDSAVYLCASSLVGDGTYGYTFGSGTRLTVV.

A few counts support this clonotype. The V gene is TRBV27, the J gene TRBJ2-1; D not certain. Trimming cost V 2 bases and J 4 bases, with 6 bases left between them. CDR1 is MNHEY and CDR2 is SMNVEV in the germline V gene (reference sequence). The CDR3 sequence is 13 residues long. The CDR3: CASSLTPYNEQFF. The CDR3 nucleotides are TGTGCCAGCAGTTTAACACCTTACAATGAGCAGTTCTTC.

The rearrangement links TRBV20-1 to TRBJ2-5; D is undetermined. The V gene's germline CDR1 is DFQATT and CDR2 SNEGSKA (reference sequence). This CDR3 is built from 12 residues. The germline V and J ends were trimmed by 6 bases and 5 bases, with 13 bases remaining between them. Written as DNA, the CDR3 is TGCAGTGCCAGGCCAAGCCACGAGACCCAGTACTTC. It is translated as CSARPSHETQYF.